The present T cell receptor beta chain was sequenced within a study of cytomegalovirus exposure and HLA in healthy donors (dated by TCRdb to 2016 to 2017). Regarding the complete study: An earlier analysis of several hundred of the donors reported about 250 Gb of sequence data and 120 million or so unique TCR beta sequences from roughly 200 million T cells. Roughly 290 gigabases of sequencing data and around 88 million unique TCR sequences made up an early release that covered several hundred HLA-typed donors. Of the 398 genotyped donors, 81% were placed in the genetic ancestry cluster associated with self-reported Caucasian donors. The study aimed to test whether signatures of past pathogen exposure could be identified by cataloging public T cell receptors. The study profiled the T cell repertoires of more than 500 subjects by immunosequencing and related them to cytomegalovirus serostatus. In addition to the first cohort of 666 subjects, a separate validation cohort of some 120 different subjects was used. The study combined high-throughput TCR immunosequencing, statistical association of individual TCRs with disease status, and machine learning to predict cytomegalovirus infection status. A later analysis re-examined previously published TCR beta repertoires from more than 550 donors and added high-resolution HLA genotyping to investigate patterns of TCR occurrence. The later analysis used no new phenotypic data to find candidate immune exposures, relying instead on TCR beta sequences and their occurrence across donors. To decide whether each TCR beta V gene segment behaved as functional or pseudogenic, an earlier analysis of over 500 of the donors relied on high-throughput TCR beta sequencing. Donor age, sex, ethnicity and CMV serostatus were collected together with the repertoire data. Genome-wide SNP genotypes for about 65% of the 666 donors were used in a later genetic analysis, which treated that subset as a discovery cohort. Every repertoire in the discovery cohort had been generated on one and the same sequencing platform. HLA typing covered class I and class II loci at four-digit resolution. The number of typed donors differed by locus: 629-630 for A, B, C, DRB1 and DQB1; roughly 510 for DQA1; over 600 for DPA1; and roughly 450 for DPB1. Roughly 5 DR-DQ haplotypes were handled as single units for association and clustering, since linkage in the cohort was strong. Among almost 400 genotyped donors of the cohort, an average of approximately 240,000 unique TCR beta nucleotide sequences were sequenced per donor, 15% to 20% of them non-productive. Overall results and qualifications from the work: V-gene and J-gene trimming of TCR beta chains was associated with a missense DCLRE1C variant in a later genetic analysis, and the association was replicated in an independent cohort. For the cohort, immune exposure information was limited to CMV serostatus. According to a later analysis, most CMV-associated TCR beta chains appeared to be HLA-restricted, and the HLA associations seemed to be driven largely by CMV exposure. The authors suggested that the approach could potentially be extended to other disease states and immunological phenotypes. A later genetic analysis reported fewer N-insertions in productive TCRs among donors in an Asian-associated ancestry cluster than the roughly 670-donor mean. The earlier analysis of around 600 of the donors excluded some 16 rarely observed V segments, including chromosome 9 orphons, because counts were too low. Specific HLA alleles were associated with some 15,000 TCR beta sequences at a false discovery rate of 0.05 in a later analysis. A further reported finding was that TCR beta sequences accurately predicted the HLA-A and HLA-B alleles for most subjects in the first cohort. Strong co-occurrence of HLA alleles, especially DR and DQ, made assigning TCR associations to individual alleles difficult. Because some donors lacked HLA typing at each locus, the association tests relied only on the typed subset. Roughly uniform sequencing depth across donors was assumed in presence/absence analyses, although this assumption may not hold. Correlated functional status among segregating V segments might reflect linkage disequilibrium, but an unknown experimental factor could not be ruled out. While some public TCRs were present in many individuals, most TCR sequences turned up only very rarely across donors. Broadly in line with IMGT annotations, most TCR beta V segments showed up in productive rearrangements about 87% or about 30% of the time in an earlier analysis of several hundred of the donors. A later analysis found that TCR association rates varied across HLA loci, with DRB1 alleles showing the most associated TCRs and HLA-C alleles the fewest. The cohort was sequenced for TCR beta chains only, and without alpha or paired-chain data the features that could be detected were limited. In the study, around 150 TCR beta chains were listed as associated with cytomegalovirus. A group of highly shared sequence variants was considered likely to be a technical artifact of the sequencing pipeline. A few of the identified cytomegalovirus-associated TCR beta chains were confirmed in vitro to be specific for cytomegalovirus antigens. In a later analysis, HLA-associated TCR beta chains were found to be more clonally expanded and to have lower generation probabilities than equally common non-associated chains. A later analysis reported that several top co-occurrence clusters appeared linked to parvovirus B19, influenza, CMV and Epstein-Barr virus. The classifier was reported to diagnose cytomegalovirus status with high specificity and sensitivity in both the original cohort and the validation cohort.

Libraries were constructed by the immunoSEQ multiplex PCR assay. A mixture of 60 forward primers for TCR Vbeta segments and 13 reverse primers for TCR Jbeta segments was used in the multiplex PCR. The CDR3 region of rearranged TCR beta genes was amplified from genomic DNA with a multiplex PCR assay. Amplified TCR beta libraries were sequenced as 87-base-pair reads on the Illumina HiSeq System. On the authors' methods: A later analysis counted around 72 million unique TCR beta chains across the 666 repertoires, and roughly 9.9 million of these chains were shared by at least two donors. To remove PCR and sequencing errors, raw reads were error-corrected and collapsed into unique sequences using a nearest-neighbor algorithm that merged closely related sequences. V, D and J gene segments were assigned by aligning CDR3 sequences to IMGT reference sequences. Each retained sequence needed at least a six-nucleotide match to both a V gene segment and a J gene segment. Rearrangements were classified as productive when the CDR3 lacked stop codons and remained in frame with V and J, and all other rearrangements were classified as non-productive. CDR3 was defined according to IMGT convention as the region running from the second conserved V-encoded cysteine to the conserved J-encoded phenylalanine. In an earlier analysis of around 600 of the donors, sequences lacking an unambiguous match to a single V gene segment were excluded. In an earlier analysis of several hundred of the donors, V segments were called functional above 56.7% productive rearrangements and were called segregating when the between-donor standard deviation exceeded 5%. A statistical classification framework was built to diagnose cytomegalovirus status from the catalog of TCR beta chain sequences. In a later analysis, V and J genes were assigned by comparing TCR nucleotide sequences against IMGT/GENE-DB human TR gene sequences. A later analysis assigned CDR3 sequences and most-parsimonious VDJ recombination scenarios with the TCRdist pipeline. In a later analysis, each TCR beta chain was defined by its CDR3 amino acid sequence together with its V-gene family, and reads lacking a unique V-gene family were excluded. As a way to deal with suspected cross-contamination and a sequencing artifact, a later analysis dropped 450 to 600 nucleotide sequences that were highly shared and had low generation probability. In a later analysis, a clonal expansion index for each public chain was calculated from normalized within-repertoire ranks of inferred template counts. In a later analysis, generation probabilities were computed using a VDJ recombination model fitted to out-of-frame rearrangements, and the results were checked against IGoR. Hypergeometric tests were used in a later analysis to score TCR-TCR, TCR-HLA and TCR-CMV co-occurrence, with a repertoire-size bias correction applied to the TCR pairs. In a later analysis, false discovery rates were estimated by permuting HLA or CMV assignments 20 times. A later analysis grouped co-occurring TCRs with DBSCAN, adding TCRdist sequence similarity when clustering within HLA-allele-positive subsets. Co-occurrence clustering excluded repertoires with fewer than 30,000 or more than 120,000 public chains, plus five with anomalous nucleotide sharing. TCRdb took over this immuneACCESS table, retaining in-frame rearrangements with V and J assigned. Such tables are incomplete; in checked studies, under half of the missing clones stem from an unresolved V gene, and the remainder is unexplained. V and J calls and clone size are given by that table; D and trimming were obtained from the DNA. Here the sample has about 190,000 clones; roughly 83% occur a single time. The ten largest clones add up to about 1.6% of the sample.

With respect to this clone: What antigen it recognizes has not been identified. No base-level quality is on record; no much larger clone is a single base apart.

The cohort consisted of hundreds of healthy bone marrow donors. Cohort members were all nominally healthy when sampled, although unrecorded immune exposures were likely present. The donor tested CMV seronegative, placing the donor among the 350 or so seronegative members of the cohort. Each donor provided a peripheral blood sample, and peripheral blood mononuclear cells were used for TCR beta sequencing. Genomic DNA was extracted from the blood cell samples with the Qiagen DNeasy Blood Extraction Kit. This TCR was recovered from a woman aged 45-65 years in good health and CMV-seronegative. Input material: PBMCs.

The DNA sequence follows: TGTGCCAGCAGTGAATGGGACAGGGAATTAACTGAAGCTTTCTTT. It specifies CASSEWDRELTEAFF. The V and J segments used are TRBV2 and TRBJ1-1, with 9 junctional bases fitting TRBD1. CDR1 and CDR2 were assigned from the germline V gene as SNHLY and FYNNEI. Including the terminal cysteine and phenylalanine, the CDR3 comprises 15 residues. The retained sequence is limited to the CDR3, 45 bases, with the frame set at the first base. Trimming leaves V shorter by 2 bases and J shorter by 5 bases, with the junction holding 6 bases beyond the gene matches.